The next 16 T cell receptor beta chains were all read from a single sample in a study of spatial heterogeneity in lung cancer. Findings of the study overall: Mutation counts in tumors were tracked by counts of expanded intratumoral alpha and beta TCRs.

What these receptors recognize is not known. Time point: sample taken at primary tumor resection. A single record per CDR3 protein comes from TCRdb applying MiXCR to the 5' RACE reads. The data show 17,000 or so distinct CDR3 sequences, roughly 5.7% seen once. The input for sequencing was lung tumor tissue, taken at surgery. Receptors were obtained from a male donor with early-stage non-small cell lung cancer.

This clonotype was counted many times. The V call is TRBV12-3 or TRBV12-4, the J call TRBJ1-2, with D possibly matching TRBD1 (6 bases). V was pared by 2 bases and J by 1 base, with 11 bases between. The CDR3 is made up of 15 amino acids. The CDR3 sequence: CASSLSDSLNYGYTF. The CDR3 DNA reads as TGTGCCAGCAGTTTATCGGACAGCCTTAACTATGGCTACACCTTC.

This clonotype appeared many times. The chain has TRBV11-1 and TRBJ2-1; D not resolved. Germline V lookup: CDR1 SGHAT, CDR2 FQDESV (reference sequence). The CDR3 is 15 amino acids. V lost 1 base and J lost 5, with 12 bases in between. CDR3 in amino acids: CASSLGGSKDNEQFF. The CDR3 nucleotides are TGTGCCAGCAGCTTAGGGGGTTCCAAGGACAATGAGCAGTTCTTC.

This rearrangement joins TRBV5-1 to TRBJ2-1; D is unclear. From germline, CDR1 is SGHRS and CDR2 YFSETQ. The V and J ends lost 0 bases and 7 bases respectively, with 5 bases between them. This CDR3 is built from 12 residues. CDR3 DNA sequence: TGCGCCAGCAGCTTGGCCTGGAATGAGCAGTTCTTC. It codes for CASSLAWNEQFF.

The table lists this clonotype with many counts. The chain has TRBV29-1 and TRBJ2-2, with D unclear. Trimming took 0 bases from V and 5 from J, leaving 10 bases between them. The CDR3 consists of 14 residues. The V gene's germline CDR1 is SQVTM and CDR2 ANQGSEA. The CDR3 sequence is CSVEDEAGTGELFF. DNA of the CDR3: TGCAGCGTTGAAGACGAGGCCGGGACCGGGGAGCTGTTTTTT.

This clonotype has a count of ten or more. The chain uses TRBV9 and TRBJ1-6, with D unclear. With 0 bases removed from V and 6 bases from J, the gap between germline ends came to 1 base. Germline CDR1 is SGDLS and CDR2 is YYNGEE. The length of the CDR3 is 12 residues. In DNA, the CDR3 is TGTGCCAGCAGCGTAGGTAATTCACCCCTCCACTTT. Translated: CASSVGNSPLHF.

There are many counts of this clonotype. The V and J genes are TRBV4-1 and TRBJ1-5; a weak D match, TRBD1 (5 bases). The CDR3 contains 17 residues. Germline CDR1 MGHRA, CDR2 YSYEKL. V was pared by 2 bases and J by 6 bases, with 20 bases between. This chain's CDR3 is CASSQSQVAGIGQPQHF. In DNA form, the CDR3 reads TGCGCCAGCAGCCAATCACAAGTCGCAGGGATTGGTCAGCCCCAGCATTTT.

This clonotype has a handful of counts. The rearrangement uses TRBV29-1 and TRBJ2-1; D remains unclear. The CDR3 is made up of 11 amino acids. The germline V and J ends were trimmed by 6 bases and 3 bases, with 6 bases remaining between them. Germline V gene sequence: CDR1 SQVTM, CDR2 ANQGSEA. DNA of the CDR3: TGCAGCGTGGAAATCTACAATGAGCAGTTCTTC. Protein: CSVEIYNEQFF.

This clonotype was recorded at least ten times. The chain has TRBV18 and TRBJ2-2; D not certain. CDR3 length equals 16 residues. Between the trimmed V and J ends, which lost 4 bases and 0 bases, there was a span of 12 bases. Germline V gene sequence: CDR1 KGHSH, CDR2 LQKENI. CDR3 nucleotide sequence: TGTGCCAGCTCACGGGTTGACAACGCGAACACCGGGGAGCTGTTTTTT. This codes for CASSRVDNANTGELFF.

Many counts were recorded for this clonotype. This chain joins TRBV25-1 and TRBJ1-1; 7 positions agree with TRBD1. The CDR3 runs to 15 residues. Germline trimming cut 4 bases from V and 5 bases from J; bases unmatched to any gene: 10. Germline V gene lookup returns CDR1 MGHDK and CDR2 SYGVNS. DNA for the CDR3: TGTGCCAGCAGTGGGAGACAGGGTATGGGGACTGAAGCTTTCTTT. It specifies CASSGRQGMGTEAFF.

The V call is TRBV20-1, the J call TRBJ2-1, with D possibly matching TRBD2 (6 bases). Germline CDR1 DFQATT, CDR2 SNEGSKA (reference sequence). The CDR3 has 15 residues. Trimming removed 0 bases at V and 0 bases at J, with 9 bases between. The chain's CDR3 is CSARDIGSSYNEQFF. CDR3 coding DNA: TGCAGTGCTAGAGATATCGGGAGCTCCTACAATGAGCAGTTCTTC.

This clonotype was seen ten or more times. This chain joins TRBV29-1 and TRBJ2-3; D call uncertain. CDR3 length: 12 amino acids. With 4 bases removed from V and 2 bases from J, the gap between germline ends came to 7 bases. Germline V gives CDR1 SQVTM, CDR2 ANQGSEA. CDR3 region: CSVVGYTDTQYF. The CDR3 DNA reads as TGCAGCGTTGTCGGTTACACAGATACGCAGTATTTT.

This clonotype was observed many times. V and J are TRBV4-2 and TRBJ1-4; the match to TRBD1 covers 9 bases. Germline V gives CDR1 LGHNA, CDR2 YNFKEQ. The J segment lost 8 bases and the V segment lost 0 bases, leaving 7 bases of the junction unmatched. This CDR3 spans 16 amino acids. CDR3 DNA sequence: TGTGCCAGCAGCCAAGAAAATAGGGACAGGGTAGAAAAACTGTTTTTT. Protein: CASSQENRDRVEKLFF.

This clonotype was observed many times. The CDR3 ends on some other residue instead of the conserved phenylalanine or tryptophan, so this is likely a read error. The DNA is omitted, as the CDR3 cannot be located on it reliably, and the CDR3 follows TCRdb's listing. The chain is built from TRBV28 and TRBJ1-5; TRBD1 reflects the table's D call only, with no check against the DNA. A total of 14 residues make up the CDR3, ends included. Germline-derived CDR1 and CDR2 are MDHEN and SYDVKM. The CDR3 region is CASTLSRRGTPAVM.

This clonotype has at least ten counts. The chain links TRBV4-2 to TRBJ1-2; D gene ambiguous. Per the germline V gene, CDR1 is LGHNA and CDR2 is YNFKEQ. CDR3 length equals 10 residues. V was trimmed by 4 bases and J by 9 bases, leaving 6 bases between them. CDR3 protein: CASSPIRYTF. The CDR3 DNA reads TGTGCCAGCAGCCCTATCCGCTACACCTTC.

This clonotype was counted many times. The CDR3 loop reads CASSATGGAWADTQYF. DNA of the CDR3: TGCGCCAGCAGCGCAACAGGGGGCGCGTGGGCAGATACGCAGTATTTT. V usage is TRBV5-1 and J usage is TRBJ2-3; TRBD1 aligns across 9 bases. Germline loops: CDR1 SGHRS, CDR2 YFSETQ. Trimming took 4 bases from V and 4 from J; bases not matched to a gene: 10. This CDR3 is built from 16 residues.

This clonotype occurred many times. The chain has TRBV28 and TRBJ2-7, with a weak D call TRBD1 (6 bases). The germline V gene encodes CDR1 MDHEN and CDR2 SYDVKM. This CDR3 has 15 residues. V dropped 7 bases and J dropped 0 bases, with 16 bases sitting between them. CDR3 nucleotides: TGTGCCAGCAATTCAGGGGCCAGCAGCTCCTACGAGCAGTACTTC. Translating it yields CASNSGASSSYEQYF.